This entry features one T cell receptor (beta chain) sequence. What it binds is unknown. This sample was taken from a study of CD8 T cells in Susac syndrome. Overall study context: Each patient with Susac syndrome, at the time of blood draw, was therapy-naive, on corticosteroids, or on intravenous immunoglobulin alone. Study results and limitations: In Susac patients, clonal expansion was not detected in CD4+ cells.

Germline CDR1 reads SEHNR; CDR2 reads FQNEAQ (reference sequence). V was cut by 5 bases and J by 3 bases, with 13 bases left in between. This CDR3 region has 14 residues. Through negative isolation, CD4+ and CD8+ T cells were obtained, while TEMRA cells were enriched using FACS. Random-hexamer reverse transcription was applied to 0.5 to 1 ug RNA. Each CDR3 protein gets one entry after TCRdb re-called the immunoSEQ multiplex PCR reads with MiXCR. The sample holds a few hundred thousand distinct CDR3 sequences, approximately 94% seen once. The sample comprised CD4+ T cells from PBMCs. The rearrangement uses TRBV7-9 and TRBJ1-2, with D perhaps matching TRBD1 (6 bases). The source is a human donor with Susac syndrome. The CDR3 loop reads CASSTRDTDYGYTF. Written as DNA, the CDR3 is TGTGCCAGCAGCACCCGGGACACTGACTATGGCTACACCTTC.